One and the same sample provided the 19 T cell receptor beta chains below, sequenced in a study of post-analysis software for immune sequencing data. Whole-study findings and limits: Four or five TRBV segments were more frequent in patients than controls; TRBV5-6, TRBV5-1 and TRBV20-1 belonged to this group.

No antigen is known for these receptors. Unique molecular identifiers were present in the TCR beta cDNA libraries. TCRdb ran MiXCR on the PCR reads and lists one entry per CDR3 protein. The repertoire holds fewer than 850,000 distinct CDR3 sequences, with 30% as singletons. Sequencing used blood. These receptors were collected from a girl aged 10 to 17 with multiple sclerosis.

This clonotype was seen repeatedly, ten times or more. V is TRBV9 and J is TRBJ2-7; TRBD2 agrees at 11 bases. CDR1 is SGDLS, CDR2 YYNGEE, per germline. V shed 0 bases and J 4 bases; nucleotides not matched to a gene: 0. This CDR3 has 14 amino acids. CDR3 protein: CASSVASGRYEQYF. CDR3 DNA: TGTGCCAGCAGCGTAGCTAGCGGGAGGTACGAGCAGTACTTC.

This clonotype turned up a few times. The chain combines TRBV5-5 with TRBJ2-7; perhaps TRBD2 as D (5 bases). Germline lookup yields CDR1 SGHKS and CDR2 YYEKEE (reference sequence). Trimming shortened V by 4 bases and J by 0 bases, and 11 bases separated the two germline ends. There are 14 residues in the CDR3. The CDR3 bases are TGTGCCAGCAGCATCTACGGGGACTCCTACGAGCAGTACTTC. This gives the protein CASSIYGDSYEQYF.

The chain's CDR3 is CASTPPGRITGELFF. CDR3 DNA: TGTGCCAGCACTCCTCCGGGACGGATCACCGGGGAGCTGTTTTTT. The V and J genes are TRBV6-6 and TRBJ2-2; D is tentatively TRBD1 or TRBD2 (5 bases each). V was cut by 7 bases and J by 4 bases, with 16 bases left in between. Looked up from germline, CDR1 is MNHNY and CDR2 is SVGAGI (reference sequence). The CDR3 is made up of 15 amino acids.

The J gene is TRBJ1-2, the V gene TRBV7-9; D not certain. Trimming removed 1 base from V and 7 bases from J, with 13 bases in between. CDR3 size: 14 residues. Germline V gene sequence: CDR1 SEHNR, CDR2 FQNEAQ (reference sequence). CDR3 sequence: CASSLVGRMGGYTF. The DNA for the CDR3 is TGTGCCAGCAGCTTAGTCGGCAGGATGGGTGGCTACACCTTC.

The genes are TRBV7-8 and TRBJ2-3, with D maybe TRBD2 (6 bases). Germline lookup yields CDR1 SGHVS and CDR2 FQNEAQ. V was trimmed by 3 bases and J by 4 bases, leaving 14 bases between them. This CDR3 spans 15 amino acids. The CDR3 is CASSFSSTGADTQYF. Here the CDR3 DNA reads TGTGCCAGCAGCTTTTCATCTACGGGGGCAGATACGCAGTATTTT.

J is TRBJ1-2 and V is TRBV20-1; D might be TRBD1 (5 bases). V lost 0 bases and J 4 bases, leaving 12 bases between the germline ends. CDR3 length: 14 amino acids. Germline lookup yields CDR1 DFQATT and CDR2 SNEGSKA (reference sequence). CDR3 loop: CSAREGTSSYGYTF. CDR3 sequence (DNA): TGCAGTGCTAGAGAGGGGACTTCAAGCTATGGCTACACCTTC.

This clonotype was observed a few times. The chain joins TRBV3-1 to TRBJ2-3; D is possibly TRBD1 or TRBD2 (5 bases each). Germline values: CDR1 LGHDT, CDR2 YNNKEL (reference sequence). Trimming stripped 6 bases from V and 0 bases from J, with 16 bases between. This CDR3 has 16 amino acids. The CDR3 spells CASSRTGTKSTDTQYF. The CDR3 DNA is TGTGCCAGCAGTCGTACCGGGACCAAAAGCACAGATACGCAGTATTTT.

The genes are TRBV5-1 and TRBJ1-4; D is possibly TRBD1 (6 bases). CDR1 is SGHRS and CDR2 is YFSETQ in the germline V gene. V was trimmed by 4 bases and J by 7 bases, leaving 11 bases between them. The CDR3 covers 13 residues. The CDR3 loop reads CASSLQGGEKLFF. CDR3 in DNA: TGCGCCAGCAGCCTACAGGGTGGTGAAAAACTGTTTTTT.

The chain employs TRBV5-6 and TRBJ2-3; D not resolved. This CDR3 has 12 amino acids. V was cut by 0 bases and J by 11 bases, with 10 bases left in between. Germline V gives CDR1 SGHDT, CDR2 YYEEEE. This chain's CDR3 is CASSLDRAWQYF. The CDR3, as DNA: TGTGCCAGCAGCTTGGATCGAGCGTGGCAGTATTTT.

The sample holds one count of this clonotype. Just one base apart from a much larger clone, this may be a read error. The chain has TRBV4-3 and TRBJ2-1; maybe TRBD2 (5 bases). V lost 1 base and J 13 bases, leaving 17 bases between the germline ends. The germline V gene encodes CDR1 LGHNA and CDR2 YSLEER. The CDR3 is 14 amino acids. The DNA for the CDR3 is TGCGCCAGCAGCCAAGGGATAGTGGGAGAGACCCAGTTCTTC. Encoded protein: CASSQGIVGETQFF.

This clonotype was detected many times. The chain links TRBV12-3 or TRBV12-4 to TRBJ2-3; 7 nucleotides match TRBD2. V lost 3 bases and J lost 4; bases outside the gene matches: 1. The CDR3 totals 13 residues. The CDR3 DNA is TGTGCCAGCAGTTTGCTAGCGGCAGATACGCAGTATTTT. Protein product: CASSLLAADTQYF.

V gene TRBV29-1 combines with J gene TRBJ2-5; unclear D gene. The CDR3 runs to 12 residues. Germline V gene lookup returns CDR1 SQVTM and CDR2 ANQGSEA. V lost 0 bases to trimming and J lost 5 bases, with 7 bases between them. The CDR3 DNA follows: TGCAGCGTTGAAGATCTGGGGGAGACCCAGTACTTC. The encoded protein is CSVEDLGETQYF.

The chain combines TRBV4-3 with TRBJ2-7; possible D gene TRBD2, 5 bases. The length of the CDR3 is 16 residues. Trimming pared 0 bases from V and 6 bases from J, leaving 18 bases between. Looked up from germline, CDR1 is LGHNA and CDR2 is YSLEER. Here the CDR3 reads CASSQEPRGGLGEQYF. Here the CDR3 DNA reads TGCGCCAGCAGCCAAGAACCACGCGGAGGTCTAGGCGAGCAGTACTTC.

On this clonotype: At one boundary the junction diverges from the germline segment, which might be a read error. DNA of the CDR3: TGCGGTGCCGATCAGGGGGCAGAGACCCAGTACTTC. Translation gives CGADQGAETQYF. The rearrangement links TRBV20-1 to TRBJ2-5; TRBD1 matches 8 bases. The CDR3 is made up of 12 amino acids. From germline, CDR1 is DFQATT and CDR2 SNEGSKA (reference sequence).

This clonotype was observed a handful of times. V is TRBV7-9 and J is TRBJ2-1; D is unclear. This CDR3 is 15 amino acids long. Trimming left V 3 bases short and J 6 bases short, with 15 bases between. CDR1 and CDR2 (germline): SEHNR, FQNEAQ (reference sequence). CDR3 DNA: TGTGCCAGCAGCTTGGGCCCCCCTAGGGTCAATGAGCAGTTCTTC. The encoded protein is CASSLGPPRVNEQFF.

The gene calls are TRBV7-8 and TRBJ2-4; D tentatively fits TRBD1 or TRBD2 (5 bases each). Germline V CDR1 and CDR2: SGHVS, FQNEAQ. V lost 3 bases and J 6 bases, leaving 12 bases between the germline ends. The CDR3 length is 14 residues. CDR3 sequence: CASSFPVGVNIQYF. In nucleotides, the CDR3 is TGTGCCAGCAGCTTCCCCGTGGGGGTAAACATTCAGTACTTC.

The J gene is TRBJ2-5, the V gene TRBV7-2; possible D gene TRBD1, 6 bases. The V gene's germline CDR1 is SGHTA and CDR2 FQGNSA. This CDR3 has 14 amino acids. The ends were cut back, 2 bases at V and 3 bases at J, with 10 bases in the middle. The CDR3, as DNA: TGTGCCAGCAGCTTACACAGGGTGGAAGAGACCCAGTACTTC. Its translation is CASSLHRVEETQYF.

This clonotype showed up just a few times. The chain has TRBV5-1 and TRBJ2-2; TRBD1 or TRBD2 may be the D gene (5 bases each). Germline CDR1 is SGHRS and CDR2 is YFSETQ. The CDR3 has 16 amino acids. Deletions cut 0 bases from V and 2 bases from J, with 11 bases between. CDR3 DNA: TGCGCCAGCAGCTTGGAGGGGACGGGAAACACCGGGGAGCTGTTTTTT. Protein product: CASSLEGTGNTGELFF. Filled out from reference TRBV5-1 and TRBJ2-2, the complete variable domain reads KAGVTQTPRYLIKTRGQQVTLSCSPISGHRSVSWYQQTPGQGLQFLFEYFSETQRNKGNFPGRFSGRQFSNSRSEMNVSTLELGDSALYLCASSLEGTGNTGELFFGEGSRLTVL.

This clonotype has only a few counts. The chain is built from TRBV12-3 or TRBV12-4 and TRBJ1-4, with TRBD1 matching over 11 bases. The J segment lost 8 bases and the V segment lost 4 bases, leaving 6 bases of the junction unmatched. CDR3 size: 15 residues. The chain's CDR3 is CASSSGQGEYEKLFF. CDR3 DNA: TGTGCCAGCAGTTCGGGACAGGGGGAATACGAAAAACTGTTTTTT.